These 14 T cell receptor beta chains share one sample of origin, sequenced in a study of T cell repertoires in cytomegalovirus infection. These TCRs are of unknown antigen specificity. TCRdb analysed the reads with MiXCR anew, one entry per CDR3 protein. The data contain approximately 300,000 distinct CDR3 sequences, just under 30% of them singletons. The sample here was cultured PBMCs, taken from culture after CMV antigen stimulation. The source is a human donor in good health (CMV status not recorded). Some clones in this sample may be carry-over from other donors' samples.

The sample holds a few counts of this clonotype. The chain has TRBV7-8 and TRBJ1-1; 7 nucleotides line up with TRBD1. Losses at the gene ends were 4 bases for V and 0 bases for J; bases not matched to a gene: 8. CDR3 length equals 16 residues. Germline lookup yields CDR1 SGHVS and CDR2 FQNEAQ. The CDR3 loop reads CASSSPTGTMNTEAFF. CDR3 in DNA: TGTGCCAGCAGCTCTCCGACAGGGACAATGAACACTGAAGCTTTCTTT.

This clonotype occurred many times. The J gene is TRBJ2-7, the V gene TRBV7-9, with 11 bases lining up with TRBD2. Germline V gene lookup returns CDR1 SEHNR and CDR2 FQNEAQ (reference sequence). V dropped 5 bases and J dropped 2; count of bases not matched to a gene: 2. The CDR3 is 14 residues long. The DNA of the CDR3 is TGTGCCAGCAGCGCGACTAGCGGGGCCTACGAGCAGTACTTC. Amino acids: CASSATSGAYEQYF. Full variable domain (rest looked up from reference TRBV7-9 and TRBJ2-7): DTGVSQNPRHKITKRGQNVTFRCDPISEHNRLYWYRQTLGQGPEFLTYFQNEAQLEKSRLLSDRFSAERPKGSFSTLEIQRTEQGDSAMYLCASSATSGAYEQYFGPGTRLTVT.

This clonotype is labeled medium-sized. The chain couples TRBV7-6 to TRBJ2-7; D may be TRBD2 (6 bases). Germline V lookup: CDR1 SGHVS, CDR2 FNYEAQ. Trimming cost V 5 bases and J 2 bases, with 13 bases left between them. This CDR3 has 14 amino acids. The DNA of the CDR3 is TGTGCCAGCAGCACACCGGGACTCACCTACGAGCAGTACTTC. Amino acids: CASSTPGLTYEQYF. The full variable domain, in which reference TRBV7-6 and TRBJ2-7 provide the parts outside the CDR3, is GAGVSQSPRYKVTKRGQDVALRCDPISGHVSLYWYRQALGQGPEFLTYFNYEAQQDKSGLPNDRFSAERPEGSISTLTIQRTEQRDSAMYRCASSTPGLTYEQYFGPGTRLTVT.

V is TRBV20-1 and J is TRBJ2-2; TRBD1 might be the D (6 bases). Trimming took off 3 bases at V and 10 bases at J, with 24 bases between the two ends. This CDR3 region has 16 residues. CDR1 is DFQATT, CDR2 SNEGSKA, per germline (reference sequence). The CDR3 loop reads CSASPYASGAVAELFF. The DNA of the CDR3 is TGCAGTGCTAGTCCATACGCCTCAGGGGCGGTCGCGGAGCTGTTTTTT.

The chain joins TRBV12-3 or TRBV12-4 to TRBJ2-7, with TRBD2 identical over 10 bases. The ends lost 4 bases at V and 0 bases at J; junction bases unmatched: 12. The CDR3 extends over 18 amino acids. The CDR3 here is CASSSSLRTSGNSYEQYF. The DNA for the CDR3 is TGTGCCAGCAGTTCCTCACTACGGACTAGCGGCAACTCCTACGAGCAGTACTTC.

This clonotype was seen a few times. The chain uses TRBV20-1 and TRBJ1-5, with a possible D match to TRBD1 (5 bases). V was shortened by 5 bases and J by 4 bases, with 12 bases between the two germline ends. This CDR3 spans 13 amino acids. The V gene's germline CDR1 is DFQATT and CDR2 SNEGSKA (reference sequence). CDR3 sequence reads: CSASGRLNQPQHF. The DNA of the CDR3 is TGCAGTGCTTCGGGGCGGCTGAATCAGCCCCAGCATTTT.

CDR3 sequence: CASSEGQSQGELFF. Here the CDR3 DNA reads TGCGCCAGCAGCGAGGGACAGTCCCAAGGGGAGCTGTTTTTT. The chain employs TRBV5-1 and TRBJ2-2; TRBD1 matches 7 bases. Germline CDR1 and CDR2: SGHRS and YFSETQ. The V segment lost 4 bases and the J segment 8 bases; nucleotides outside the gene matches: 8. CDR3 size: 14 residues.

This clonotype was found once. The genes are TRBV27 and TRBJ1-6; possibly TRBD1 for D (5 bases). Germline V lookup: CDR1 MNHEY, CDR2 SMNVEV (reference sequence). V shed 7 bases and J shed 7 bases, with 14 bases lying between them. The length of the CDR3 is 14 residues. CDR3 nucleotides: TGTGCCAGCACCGTGACAGCAAAAAATTCACCCCTCCACTTT. Translation: CASTVTAKNSPLHF.

The chain combines TRBV4-1 with TRBJ2-7; the D is unclear. V was pared by 1 base and J by 6 bases, with 13 bases between. The CDR3 totals 14 residues. Germline lookup yields CDR1 MGHRA and CDR2 YSYEKL. Here the CDR3 reads CASSQATLGVEQYF. The CDR3 DNA is TGCGCCAGCAGCCAAGCCACCTTGGGCGTCGAGCAGTACTTC.

J is TRBJ2-7 and V is TRBV4-1; 11 nucleotides match TRBD2. Germline-derived CDR1 and CDR2 are MGHRA and YSYEKL. Trimming cost V 3 bases and J 2 bases; bases outside gene matches: 6. This CDR3 spans 16 amino acids. As DNA, the CDR3 is TGCGCCAGCAGCCACACTAGCGGGAGATCTCCCTACGAGCAGTACTTC. This codes for CASSHTSGRSPYEQYF.

This rearrangement joins TRBV12-5 to TRBJ1-5; D not certain. Per the germline V gene, CDR1 is LGHNT and CDR2 is FRNRAP. This CDR3 spans 12 amino acids. V lost 9 bases, J lost 5 bases, and 11 bases lay in between. For the CDR3, the DNA is TGTGCTAGCCTGGCGGGTGATCAGCCCCAGCATTTT. Residues: CASLAGDQPQHF.

The table lists this clonotype with many counts. The chain combines TRBV7-8 with TRBJ1-4; D gene unclear. The CDR3 sequence is 13 residues long. Deletions cut 1 base from V and 8 bases from J, with 8 bases between. Looked up from germline, CDR1 is SGHVS and CDR2 is FQNEAQ. In DNA form, the CDR3 reads TGTGCCAGCAGCTTAGACTACAAGGAAAAACTGTTTTTT. Translating gives CASSLDYKEKLFF.

With regard to this clonotype: The junction shows a germline mismatch at one end, possibly a read error. The chain uses TRBV4-1 and TRBJ2-3; D unresolved. CDR1 MGHRA and CDR2 YSYEKL come from the germline V gene. The CDR3 has 16 amino acids. The CDR3 bases are TGTGCCAGCAGCCCAAACCGTCAAGCTAGCACAGATACGCAGTATTTT. Protein: CASSPNRQASTDTQYF.

Many counts were recorded for this clonotype. The chain couples TRBV7-2 to TRBJ2-1; 10 bases fit TRBD2. This CDR3 is 16 amino acids long. V shed 5 bases and J 3 bases; nucleotides not matched to a gene: 7. Germline V gene data show CDR1 as SGHTA and CDR2 as FQGNSA. The CDR3 DNA reads TGTGCCAGCAGCCTGAGAGCGGGGGGGGGCTACAATGAGCAGTTCTTC. The encoded protein is CASSLRAGGGYNEQFF.